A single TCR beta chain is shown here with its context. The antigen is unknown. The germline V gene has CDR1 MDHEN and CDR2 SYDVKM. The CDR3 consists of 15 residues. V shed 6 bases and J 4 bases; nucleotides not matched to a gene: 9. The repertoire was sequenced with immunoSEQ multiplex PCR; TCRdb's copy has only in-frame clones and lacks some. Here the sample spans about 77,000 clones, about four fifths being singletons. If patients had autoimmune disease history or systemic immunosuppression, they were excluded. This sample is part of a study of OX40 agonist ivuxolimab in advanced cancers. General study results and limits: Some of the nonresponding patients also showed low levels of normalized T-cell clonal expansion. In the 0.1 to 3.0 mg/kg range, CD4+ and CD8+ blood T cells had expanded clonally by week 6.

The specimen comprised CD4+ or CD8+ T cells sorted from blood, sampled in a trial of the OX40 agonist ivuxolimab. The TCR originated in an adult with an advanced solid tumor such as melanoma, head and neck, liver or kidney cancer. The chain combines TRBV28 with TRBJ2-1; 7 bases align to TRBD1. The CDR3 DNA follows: TGTGCCAGCAGCATAGAGGGACAGAGATACAATGAGCAGTTCTTC. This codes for CASSIEGQRYNEQFF. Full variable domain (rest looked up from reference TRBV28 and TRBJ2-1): DVKVTQSSRYLVKRTGEKVFLECVQDMDHENMFWYRQDPGLGLRLIYFSYDVKMKEKGDIPEGYSVSREKKERFSLILESASTNQTSMYLCASSIEGQRYNEQFFGPGTRLTVL.